The 12 T cell receptor beta chains reported below all come from one sample, sequenced in a study of OX40 agonist ivuxolimab in advanced cancers. Libraries were prepared by immunoSEQ multiplex PCR; TCRdb keeps only in-frame clonotypes and omits some of them. This table holds some 38,000 clones, roughly nine tenths found once. The material sequenced was CD4+ or CD8+ T cells sorted from blood, taken in a trial of the OX40 agonist ivuxolimab. Source of these receptors: an adult with an advanced solid tumor such as melanoma, head and neck, liver or kidney cancer.

This clone was counted once. The chain links TRBV7-9 to TRBJ1-5; D call uncertain. Germline assignment: CDR1 SEHNR and CDR2 FQNEAQ (reference sequence). The V and J ends lost 5 bases and 5 bases respectively, with 7 bases between them. This CDR3 region has 12 residues. The CDR3 sequence: CASSDPYQPQHF. For the CDR3, the DNA is TGTGCCAGCAGCGACCCCTATCAGCCCCAGCATTTT.

The chain couples TRBV6-5 to TRBJ1-1; no firm D call. V was trimmed by 5 bases and J by 3 bases, leaving 7 bases between them. This CDR3 has 12 residues. Germline loops: CDR1 MNHEY, CDR2 SVGAGI. CDR3 protein: CASSVRHTEAFF. The CDR3 bases are TGTGCCAGCAGTGTACGTCACACTGAAGCTTTCTTT.

The chain is built from TRBV18 and TRBJ1-4; D is perhaps TRBD1 (6 bases). Germline-derived CDR1 and CDR2 are KGHSH and LQKENI. CDR3 length: 16 residues. Trimming shortened V by 4 bases and J by 4 bases, and 16 bases separated the two germline ends. DNA of the CDR3: TGTGCCAGCTCACGGGGTTCCGACAGGTTTAATGAAAAACTGTTTTTT. Amino acid sequence: CASSRGSDRFNEKLFF.

The chain recombines TRBV5-1 with TRBJ2-3; D remains unclear. V lost 3 bases to trimming and J lost 2 bases, with 1 base between them. Germline loops: CDR1 SGHRS, CDR2 YFSETQ. The CDR3 covers 11 residues. The CDR3 DNA follows: TGCGCCAGCAGCTCCACAGATACGCAGTATTTT. It codes for CASSSTDTQYF.

V and J are TRBV29-1 and TRBJ2-7, with D perhaps TRBD2 (5 bases). Germline V gives CDR1 SQVTM, CDR2 ANQGSEA. The CDR3 spans 12 residues. Trimming shortened V by 0 bases and J by 9 bases, and 12 bases separated the two germline ends. The CDR3: CSVEDNYEGQYF. The CDR3 DNA sequence: TGCAGCGTTGAAGACAACTACGAGGGGCAGTACTTC.

This chain connects TRBV6-1 to TRBJ1-1, with a weak D call TRBD1 (5 bases). The V gene's germline CDR1 is MNHNS and CDR2 SASEGT. The CDR3 sequence is 12 residues long. The V and J ends lost 3 bases and 11 bases respectively, with 13 bases between them. The CDR3 reads CASSELGAQAFF. CDR3 sequence (DNA): TGTGCCAGCAGTGAGCTCGGGGCTCAGGCTTTCTTT.

The CDR3 sequence is CASSLRPFAFGGDTDTQYF. The DNA for the CDR3 is TGTGCCAGCAGTTTAAGGCCGTTTGCATTTGGAGGGGACACAGATACGCAGTATTTT. The chain is built from TRBV27 and TRBJ2-3, with a weak D call TRBD2 (6 bases). The V end lost 2 bases, the J end lost 2 bases, and 23 bases lay between the germline ends. Germline V gives CDR1 MNHEY, CDR2 SMNVEV (reference sequence). The CDR3 is 19 residues long.

The chain has TRBV4-2 and TRBJ2-3; 9 bases are a match to TRBD2. The CDR3 sequence is 17 residues long. Germline assignment: CDR1 LGHNA and CDR2 YNFKEQ. The J segment lost 3 bases and the V segment lost 2 bases, leaving 9 bases of the junction unmatched. CDR3 loop: CASSQPWSGGITDTQYF. The DNA for the CDR3 is TGTGCCAGCAGCCAACCATGGAGCGGGGGGATTACAGATACGCAGTATTTT.

V and J are TRBV6-6 and TRBJ1-4; weak D call: TRBD1 (5 bases). This CDR3 has 15 amino acids. Germline CDR1 MNHNY, CDR2 SVGAGI (reference sequence). V shed 0 bases and J shed 2 bases, with 7 bases lying between them. The CDR3: CASSYSGGTNEKLFF. The CDR3 nucleotides are TGTGCCAGCAGTTACTCGGGGGGGACTAATGAAAAACTGTTTTTT.

The chain combines TRBV27 with TRBJ1-6; the D gene is possibly TRBD1 (5 bases). Germline CDR1 reads MNHEY; CDR2 reads SMNVEV (reference sequence). Trimming took off 3 bases at V and 7 bases at J, with 10 bases between the two ends. CDR3 length: 14 residues. In DNA, the CDR3 is TGTGCCAGCAGTTTTGGGGGAGGCAATTCACCCCTCCACTTT. This translates into CASSFGGGNSPLHF.

The chain combines TRBV7-9 with TRBJ1-6; the D gene is possibly TRBD1 (5 bases). Germline V gene sequence: CDR1 SEHNR, CDR2 FQNEAQ (reference sequence). CDR3 length: 17 amino acids. Trimming stripped 2 bases from V and 9 bases from J, with 20 bases between. The CDR3 coding sequence is TGTGCCAGCAGCTTAATGCGGGGGATAGTAGGGGTTTCACCCCTCCACTTT. As protein: CASSLMRGIVGVSPLHF.

This clone was seen a single time. The rearrangement joins TRBV18 to TRBJ2-5; D is unclear. V lost 3 bases and J 4 bases, leaving 9 bases between the germline ends. The germline gives CDR1 KGHSH, CDR2 LQKENI. This CDR3 spans 13 amino acids. CDR3 nucleotide sequence: TGTGCCAGCTCACCGATTGGCGGAGAGACCCAGTACTTC. This codes for CASSPIGGETQYF.